This T cell receptor beta chain was captured in a study of blood T cells in healthy people across ages. Comment on this clonotype: The antigen remains undetermined.

Primers used in a second PCR of roughly 6 to 12 cycles were a sample-barcoded 5' primer and a J-beta primer mix. Each cDNA molecule, via a template-switch adaptor with 12 random nucleotides, was tagged. Each CDR3 protein gets one entry after TCRdb re-called the 5' RACE reads with MiXCR. Among more than 800,000 distinct CDR3 sequences listed, 35% to 55% were seen once. Germline assignment: CDR1 SGHNT and CDR2 YYREEE (reference sequence). V was clipped by 8 bases and J by 4 bases, with 14 bases between them. This CDR3 is 13 amino acids long. Overall study results and limits: Estimated diversity that came from one million T cells was considered an underestimate. PBMC samples, being unsorted, prevented any conclusive comparison of naive and antigen-experienced cells.

This receptor was obtained from a woman in her sixties or seventies in good health. Sequenced input: blood. The chain is built from TRBV5-4 and TRBJ2-3; perhaps TRBD1 as D (6 bases). In DNA form, the CDR3 reads TGTGCCAGTAACTTAGCAGGGGCAGATACGCAGTATTTT. It encodes CASNLAGADTQYF.